The clone carrying this TCR beta chain was seen only a few times. Its target is not known. The sequenced template was cDNA made from the entire isolated RNA. Sequencing was performed with immunoSEQ multiplex PCR; in TCRdb, only in-frame clones are kept and a portion is missing. The sample consists of 300,000 to 400,000 clones, 9.5% to 12% of them appearing once. Isolation of CD4+ naive, central memory, regulatory and stem cell-like memory cells was achieved by sorting via CD45RO/CCR7/CD25/CD127/CD95/CD27. Purity exceeding 95% was reached by all sorted populations. This sample stems from a study of beta chain features in type 1 diabetes. Study conclusions and caveats: Overrepresentation of cells with high TCR expression could result from cDNA sequencing. VDJ junctions in type 1 diabetes patients carried more deletions and fewer insertions.

This CDR3 has 15 residues. Trimming removed 7 bases from V and 14 bases from J; junction bases left unmatched: 14. The V gene's germline CDR1 is LNHDA and CDR2 SQIVND (reference sequence). This TCR derives from a woman in her twenties or thirties in good health. The chain combines TRBV19 with TRBJ2-1; 13 bases agree with TRBD2. The sequenced sample consisted of naive CD4+ T cells from blood. The CDR3 coding sequence is TGTGCCAGTACGAAACTACTAGCGGGGGGGAACACGAAGTTCTTC. Encoded protein: CASTKLLAGGNTKFF.